This T cell receptor (beta chain) is from a study of cytomegalovirus exposure and HLA in healthy donors. Study results and limitations: Accurate prediction of HLA-A and HLA-B alleles (for most subjects) was reportedly achieved from TCR beta sequences. Generally TCR sequences proved uncommon, though certain public TCRs appeared in numerous donors. In a later analysis, across HLA loci, associated TCR counts were highest for DRB1, lowest for HLA-C.

Use of 60 Vbeta and 13 Jbeta primers characterized the PCR. Repertoires were generated with immunoSEQ multiplex PCR, while TCRdb's copy carries only in-frame clones and drops some. The sample yields roughly 180,000 clones, around 79% seen once. On this clone: The antigen is unknown.

Germline V CDR1 and CDR2: SGHDN, FVKESK. This CDR3 spans 14 amino acids. V was clipped by 4 bases and J by 5 bases; unmatched bases: 5. The TCR comes from a man aged 50-59 years in good health and CMV-seropositive. Sequenced sample: PBMCs. The genes are TRBV14 and TRBJ1-5, with TRBD1 matching over 7 bases. CDR3 in DNA: TGTGCCAGCAGCCTGACAGGGAATCATCAGCCCCAGCATTTT. It yields the protein CASSLTGNHQPQHF. Full variable domain (rest looked up from reference TRBV14 and TRBJ1-5): EAGVTQFPSHSVIEKGQTVTLRCDPISGHDNLYWYRRVMGKEIKFLLHFVKESKQDESGMPNNRFLAERTGGTYSTLKVQPAELEDSGVYFCASSLTGNHQPQHFGDGTRLSIL.